This paragraph reports one T cell receptor (beta chain). Its antigen remains unknown. This sample is drawn from a study of beta chain features in type 1 diabetes. One heparinised draw of blood, averaging roughly 0.12 L, came from each donor. The sequenced template was cDNA made from the entire isolated RNA. Sequencing used immunoSEQ multiplex PCR; TCRdb keeps in-frame clones, though not all of them. Of 150,000 to 190,000 clones listed, about 7.3% are singletons. Findings and caveats of the study: Whether TCRB rearrangement is influenced by HLA type went unresolved here. In cDNA sequencing, cells with high TCR expression could be over-represented. In every one of the four CD4+ subsets, TCRB CDR3s were moderately but significantly shorter in Type 1 diabetes patients.

The TCR comes from a man younger than 30 in good health. The sequenced material came from central memory CD4+ T cells from blood.

The CDR3 reads CASSFDRAMPQHF. Written as DNA, the CDR3 is TGTGCCAGCAGCTTTGACAGGGCGATGCCCCAGCATTTT. The rearrangement uses TRBV5-5 and TRBJ1-5; TRBD1 agrees at 7 bases. Germline loops: CDR1 SGHKS, CDR2 YYEKEE (reference sequence). The CDR3 is 13 residues long. Trimming at V came to 2 bases and at J to 9 bases, leaving 5 bases not matched to a gene.